The clone carrying this TCR beta chain was recorded once. These data come from a study of shared clonotypes between healthy human individuals. Germline V gene sequence: CDR1 MNHNS, CDR2 SASEGT. The CDR3 consists of 13 residues. Trimming left V 10 bases short and J 3 bases short, with 15 bases between. Data came from immunoSEQ multiplex PCR; TCRdb stores just in-frame clones and leaves some out. The sample has about 320,000 clones, around 87% seen once. The TCR originated in a man younger than 35 in good health. Sequenced input: memory CD8+ T cells sorted from blood. Subset denoted: CD45RO+ cells pooled with CCR7-negative TemRA cells. The V gene is TRBV6-1, the J gene TRBJ2-5; D may be TRBD2 (6 bases). The chain's CDR3 is CATGPWGEETQYF. The CDR3 bases are TGTGCCACCGGCCCCTGGGGGGAAGAGACCCAGTACTTC.